These 26 T cell receptor beta chains originate from one sample sequenced in a study of spatial heterogeneity in lung cancer (dated by TCRdb to between 2018 and 2021). Library creation used 5' RACE. The sequencing machine was a NextSeq 500. TCRdb's own reprocessing of the public reads used fastp at Q25 and MiXCR and kept productive beta chains. CDR3 protein duplicates are merged, each entry listing the most common genes and DNA. The sample records 110,000 or so distinct CDR3 sequences, under 14% of which are singletons. The top ten hold roughly a quarter of the sample. The sample's time point, from its label and the paper: blood at routine non-recurrence follow-up after resection. The sequences come from PBMCs, collected at follow-up. These receptors were obtained from a female donor with early-stage non-small cell lung cancer.

The V gene is TRBV10-3, the J gene TRBJ2-1; TRBD2 matches at 12 bases. Germline CDR1 ENHRY, CDR2 SYGVKD. This CDR3 spans 14 amino acids. J was trimmed by 8 bases and V by 4 bases; bases with no gene match: 3. The CDR3 here is CAISGTSGNYEQFF. The CDR3 coding sequence is TGTGCCATCAGTGGGACTAGCGGGAACTATGAGCAGTTCTTC.

The V call is TRBV28, the J call TRBJ1-3; possible D gene TRBD1, 5 bases. The CDR3 length is 16 residues. Germline V CDR1 and CDR2: MDHEN, SYDVKM. V lost 5 bases and J lost 0, with 14 bases in between. The CDR3 reads CASSQTVTFSGNTIYF. DNA for the CDR3: TGTGCCAGCAGTCAGACAGTGACTTTCTCTGGAAACACCATATATTTT. Drawing the rest from reference TRBV28 and TRBJ1-3, the complete variable domain is DVKVTQSSRYLVKRTGEKVFLECVQDMDHENMFWYRQDPGLGLRLIYFSYDVKMKEKGDIPEGYSVSREKKERFSLILESASTNQTSMYLCASSQTVTFSGNTIYFGEGSWLTVV.

This sequence joins TRBV11-2 and TRBJ1-1; D gene ambiguous. The CDR3 covers 12 residues. The germline CDR1 and CDR2 sequences are SGHAT and FQNNGV. V was pared by 5 bases and J by 8 bases, with 12 bases between. The DNA for the CDR3 is TGTGCCAGCAGCAATCCGGGTCTAGAAGCTTTCTTT. Translating it yields CASSNPGLEAFF.

This clonotype appeared many times. This chain uses TRBV30 with TRBJ1-1; D perhaps matches TRBD1 (5 bases). This CDR3 has 14 amino acids. Germline V gene lookup returns CDR1 GTSNPN and CDR2 SVGIG (reference sequence). The DNA for the CDR3 is TGTGCTGGTGACAGACGATGGTTGAACACTGAAGCTTTCTTT. Translation gives CAGDRRWLNTEAFF. The whole variable domain, remainder taken from reference TRBV30 and TRBJ1-1, is SQTIHQWPATLVQPVGSPLSLECTVEGTSNPNLYWYRQAAGRGLQLLFYSVGIGQISSEVPQNLSASRPQDRQFILSSKKLLLSDSGFYLCAGDRRWLNTEAFFGQGTRLTVV.

This chain links TRBV28 with TRBJ1-4; D not certain. The V and J ends lost 5 bases and 0 bases respectively, with 16 bases between them. CDR3 size: 17 residues. CDR1 and CDR2 (germline): MDHEN, SYDVKM. CDR3 DNA: TGTGCCAGCAGTCCCGCCCCCTGGGCAGCAACTAATGAAAAACTGTTTTTT. Its translation is CASSPAPWAATNEKLFF. Full variable domain (missing parts from reference TRBV28 and TRBJ1-4): DVKVTQSSRYLVKRTGEKVFLECVQDMDHENMFWYRQDPGLGLRLIYFSYDVKMKEKGDIPEGYSVSREKKERFSLILESASTNQTSMYLCASSPAPWAATNEKLFFGSGTQLSVL.

This clonotype appeared a few times. The rearrangement links TRBV7-2 to TRBJ2-1; 10 nucleotides match TRBD2. V lost 2 bases to trimming and J lost 9 bases; unmatched junction nucleotides: 7. The CDR3 sequence is 15 residues long. The germline V gene has CDR1 SGHTA and CDR2 FQGNSA. As DNA, the CDR3 is TGTGCCAGCAGCTTACCAGCGGGAGGGCCCCGTGAGCAGTTCTTC. It is translated as CASSLPAGGPREQFF.

The chain uses TRBV12-3 or TRBV12-4 and TRBJ2-1; perhaps TRBD2 as D (8 bases). This CDR3 has 19 residues. Trimming took 6 bases from V and 7 from J, leaving 31 bases between them. The CDR3 spells CASSLTGKRGLGRSNEQFF. In DNA, the CDR3 is TGTGCCAGCAGCCTGACAGGGAAGAGGGGACTAGGAAGATCGAATGAGCAGTTCTTC.

The gene calls are TRBV30 and TRBJ2-3; TRBD2 matches at 7 bases. Germline V gene sequence: CDR1 GTSNPN, CDR2 SVGIG (reference sequence). With 0 bases clipped from V and 4 bases from J, the junction kept 7 bases outside the gene matches. This CDR3 comprises 15 residues. The CDR3 DNA follows: TGTGCCTGGAGTGTACGCGGGAGATGGGCAGATACGCAGTATTTT. It yields the protein CAWSVRGRWADTQYF.

The rearrangement joins TRBV28 to TRBJ2-7; D remains ambiguous. Per the germline V gene, CDR1 is MDHEN and CDR2 is SYDVKM. Trimming stripped 4 bases from V and 2 bases from J, with 9 bases between. The CDR3 loop spans 13 amino acids. CDR3 in amino acids: CASSWQTTYEQYF. In DNA form, the CDR3 reads TGTGCCAGCAGTTGGCAGACCACCTACGAGCAGTACTTC.

In this sample, this clonotype turned up once. The rearrangement uses TRBV27 and TRBJ2-3, with D uncertain. V lost 5 bases to trimming and J lost 2 bases, with 11 bases between them. Germline V gene data show CDR1 as MNHEY and CDR2 as SMNVEV (reference sequence). The CDR3 is made up of 14 amino acids. The CDR3 region is CASSATRTTDTQYF. The CDR3 DNA is TGTGCCAGCAGTGCCACAAGAACCACAGATACGCAGTATTTT.

The chain has TRBV20-1 and TRBJ2-4, with unresolved D. The germline V gene encodes CDR1 DFQATT and CDR2 SNEGSKA (reference sequence). This CDR3 is 15 amino acids long. V was shortened by 3 bases and J by 0 bases, with 12 bases between the two germline ends. CDR3 loop: CSARFERLAKNIQYF. The CDR3 DNA is TGCAGTGCTAGGTTCGAGCGACTAGCCAAAAACATTCAGTACTTC.

In this sample, this clonotype turned up many times. The chain carries TRBV7-9 and TRBJ2-3; D gene unclear. Trimming shortened V by 7 bases and J by 2 bases, and 19 bases separated the two germline ends. This CDR3 region has 16 residues. Germline loops: CDR1 SEHNR, CDR2 FQNEAQ (reference sequence). CDR3 protein: CASTPSTSPTTDTQYF. CDR3 nucleotides: TGTGCCAGCACCCCTTCGACTTCTCCCACCACAGATACGCAGTATTTT.

CDR3 DNA sequence: TGTGCCAGCAGCCCCCGTCAGGGGCAGGGTTCACCCCTCCACTTT. It encodes CASSPRQGQGSPLHF. The chain couples TRBV7-2 to TRBJ1-6, with D perhaps TRBD1 (6 bases). Germline CDR1 and CDR2: SGHTA and FQGNSA. The CDR3 has 15 amino acids. Trimming took off 5 bases at V and 9 bases at J, with 17 bases between the two ends.

This clonotype was observed at least ten times. The chain joins TRBV5-5 to TRBJ2-5, with TRBD1 as a possible D gene (5 bases). Germline V gives CDR1 SGHKS, CDR2 YYEKEE (reference sequence). There are 13 residues in the CDR3. V shed 2 bases and J shed 4 bases, with 9 bases lying between them. CDR3 nucleotides: TGTGCCAGCAGCTTTCAGGGCGGAGAGACCCAGTACTTC. This translates into CASSFQGGETQYF.

This clonotype has a handful of counts. The rearrangement uses TRBV6-2 or TRBV6-3 and TRBJ1-5; D perhaps matches TRBD1 (6 bases). CDR1 is MNHEY and CDR2 is SVGEGT in the germline V gene. V was clipped by 5 bases and J by 7 bases, with 18 bases between them. This CDR3 spans 15 amino acids. CDR3 in DNA: TGTGCCAGCAGTCAGGGGTTGGGCCGAAAACAGCCCCAGCATTTT. It is translated as CASSQGLGRKQPQHF.

This clonotype was counted many times. The chain links TRBV2 to TRBJ1-1; D gene unclear. Germline assignment: CDR1 SNHLY and CDR2 FYNNEI. The CDR3 totals 13 residues. V was trimmed by 6 bases and J by 6 bases, leaving 14 bases between them. CDR3 sequence: CASRALTASEAFF. The DNA for the CDR3 is TGTGCCAGCAGGGCTCTAACGGCCTCTGAAGCTTTCTTT.

This clonotype came up a few times. The chain uses TRBV6-1 and TRBJ2-3; possibly TRBD2 for D (5 bases). V was cut by 6 bases and J by 1 base, with 8 bases left in between. Germline lookup yields CDR1 MNHNS and CDR2 SASEGT. This CDR3 comprises 13 residues. The CDR3 DNA sequence: TGTGCCAGCAGAGCGGACCGCACAGATACGCAGTATTTT. Translated, it gives CASRADRTDTQYF.

This clonotype has at least ten counts. The CDR3 DNA sequence: TGTGCCAGCAGTCACGGACGGCGTTCTTTCTCTGGAAACACCATATATTTT. This sequence encodes CASSHGRRSFSGNTIYF. V gene TRBV28 combines with J gene TRBJ1-3; the D is unclear. The germline V gene encodes CDR1 MDHEN and CDR2 SYDVKM. With 5 bases removed from V and 0 bases from J, the gap between germline ends came to 17 bases. This CDR3 is built from 17 residues.

This clonotype showed up just a few times. The rearrangement links TRBV9 to TRBJ2-1; D unclear. CDR3 size: 13 residues. CDR1 and CDR2 (germline): SGDLS, YYNGEE. Trimming took off 0 bases at V and 7 bases at J, with 8 bases between the two ends. CDR3 amino acids: CASSVATSNEQFF. The CDR3 coding sequence is TGTGCCAGCAGCGTAGCTACAAGTAATGAGCAGTTCTTC. The variable domain in full, with the rest retrieved from reference TRBV9 and TRBJ2-1, is DSGVTQTPKHLITATGQRVTLRCSPRSGDLSVYWYQQSLDQGLQFLIQYYNGEERAKGNILERFSAQQFPDLHSELNLSSLELGDSALYFCASSVATSNEQFFGPGTRLTVL.

The genes are TRBV27 and TRBJ1-4; D is unclear. The CDR3 is 16 residues long. V gave up 0 bases and J gave up 5 bases, with 13 bases separating them. From germline, CDR1 is MNHEY and CDR2 SMNVEV (reference sequence). The CDR3 nucleotides are TGTGCCAGCAGTTTATCGTCCTTATGGCTGAATGAAAAACTGTTTTTT. It specifies CASSLSSLWLNEKLFF.

The chain joins TRBV20-1 to TRBJ1-5; D is uncertain. This CDR3 has 14 residues. Germline V CDR1 and CDR2: DFQATT, SNEGSKA (reference sequence). Deletions cut 1 base from V and 6 bases from J, with 13 bases between. The chain's CDR3 is CSARAITASQPQHF. The CDR3 DNA is TGCAGTGCTAGAGCCATTACAGCTTCTCAGCCCCAGCATTTT.

The chain recombines TRBV12-3 or TRBV12-4 with TRBJ2-1; TRBD1 agrees at 9 bases. This CDR3 contains 13 residues. V lost 6 bases, J lost 6 bases, and 3 bases stayed unmatched. The CDR3: CASRPTGGNEQFF. CDR3 nucleotides: TGTGCCAGCAGGCCGACAGGGGGCAATGAGCAGTTCTTC.

This clonotype has a handful of counts. The V and J genes are TRBV20-1 and TRBJ2-3, with no clear D. The V end was cut by 0 bases, the J end by 2 bases, with 9 bases between. Germline V gene data show CDR1 as DFQATT and CDR2 as SNEGSKA (reference sequence). The CDR3 sequence is 14 residues long. The CDR3 region is CSARDRGHTDTQYF. The DNA of the CDR3 is TGCAGTGCTAGAGATCGTGGCCACACAGATACGCAGTATTTT.

With regard to this clonotype: This may be a read error: a much more frequent sequence differs by one nucleotide. J is TRBJ2-3 and V is TRBV4-2; D call uncertain. Trimming removed 2 bases at V and 1 base at J, with 7 bases between. The CDR3 extends over 14 amino acids. CDR1 is LGHNA and CDR2 is YNFKEQ in the germline V gene. The CDR3 sequence is CASSQKSGTDTQYF. Here the CDR3 DNA reads TGTGCCAGCAGCCAAAAAAGCGGCACAGATACGCAGTATTTT.

This clonotype was picked up a small number of times. The chain uses TRBV24-1 and TRBJ2-7, with TRBD2 identical over 12 bases. Germline V gene data show CDR1 as KGHDR and CDR2 as SFDVKD. Unmatched junction bases numbered 2, after V lost 3 bases and J lost 3 bases. This CDR3 contains 15 residues. The CDR3 DNA is TGTGCCACCAGTGATCCGACTAGCGGGAGCTACGAGCAGTACTTC. Translation gives CATSDPTSGSYEQYF.

The sample holds many counts of this clonotype. The chain carries TRBV7-9 and TRBJ2-3, with 7 bases that match TRBD2. CDR3 size: 15 residues. CDR1 is SEHNR and CDR2 is FQNEAQ in the germline V gene (reference sequence). Trimming at V came to 2 bases and at J to 3 bases, leaving 5 bases not matched to a gene. The CDR3 sequence: CASSLQGGSTDTQYF. The CDR3 nucleotides read TGTGCCAGCAGCTTACAGGGCGGGAGTACAGATACGCAGTATTTT.